A single sample gave rise to the 17 T cell receptor beta chains below, sequenced in a study of post-analysis software for immune sequencing data. cDNA libraries of TCR beta carried unique molecular identifiers. TCRdb fed the PCR reads into MiXCR, producing one record per CDR3 protein. The table has fewer than 850,000 distinct CDR3 sequences, roughly 27% seen once. No antigen has been assigned to these receptors. Study findings and constraints: The study found TRBV5-6, TRBV5-1 and TRBV20-1 among five TRBV segments more frequent in patients than controls.

Sequencing was carried out using blood. These receptors were obtained from a girl aged 5-17 years with multiple sclerosis.

This clonotype has a handful of counts. The rearrangement uses TRBV7-9 and TRBJ2-5; D unclear. Near its end, the DNA agrees better with TRBJ2-7, so the J call may be wrong. In germline, CDR1 is SEHNR, CDR2 FQNEAQ (reference sequence). There are 13 residues in the CDR3. CDR3 sequence: CASSFADPGEQYF. The DNA of the CDR3 is TGTGCCAGCAGCTTCGCAGACCCCGGCGAGCAGTACTTC.

This rearrangement joins TRBV6-1 to TRBJ2-3, with 7 bases lining up with TRBD1. V trimming: 8 bases; J trimming: 5 bases; junction bases outside the gene matches: 10. This CDR3 is 14 amino acids long. Germline CDR1 is MNHNS and CDR2 is SASEGT. The CDR3 DNA follows: TGTGCCAGCGGTAAGACAGGGCAGGGAGATACGCAGTATTTT. It translates to CASGKTGQGDTQYF.

This rearrangement joins TRBV29-1 to TRBJ1-2; D remains unclear. The V end lost 7 bases, the J end lost 8 bases, and 14 bases lay between the germline ends. The V gene's germline CDR1 is SQVTM and CDR2 ANQGSEA. The CDR3 consists of 11 residues. The CDR3 DNA reads TGCAGCGGCACAGAGATGGGGGGCTACACCTTC. It specifies CSGTEMGGYTF.

This clonotype was detected only a few times. The chain combines TRBV5-6 with TRBJ2-7; D ambiguous. The V end lost 4 bases, the J end lost 7 bases, and 15 bases lay between the germline ends. Germline V gene sequence: CDR1 SGHDT, CDR2 YYEEEE. The CDR3 has 13 amino acids. In nucleotides, the CDR3 is TGTGCCAGCAGCATTGACGTCCTGGGGGAGCAGTACTTC. It encodes CASSIDVLGEQYF. Filled out from reference TRBV5-6 and TRBJ2-7, the complete variable domain reads DAGVTQSPTHLIKTRGQQVTLRCSPKSGHDTVSWYQQALGQGPQFIFQYYEEEERQRGNFPDRFSGHQFPNYSSELNVNALLLGDSALYLCASSIDVLGEQYFGPGTRLTVT.

This clonotype was recorded a few times. The J gene is TRBJ1-1, the V gene TRBV29-1; D gene uncertain. V gave up 6 bases and J gave up 1 base, with 9 bases separating them. Germline assignment: CDR1 SQVTM and CDR2 ANQGSEA. CDR3 length equals 12 residues. CDR3 sequence (DNA): TGCAGCGTCGGCCTGAGGAACACTGAAGCTTTCTTT. Its protein product is CSVGLRNTEAFF.

This chain joins TRBV10-3 and TRBJ2-3; D is ambiguous. This CDR3 is built from 14 residues. V dropped 5 bases and J dropped 1 base, with 10 bases sitting between them. Germline V lookup: CDR1 ENHRY, CDR2 SYGVKD. The CDR3 coding sequence is TGTGCCATCAGTCGGATGGACGGCACAGATACGCAGTATTTT. Protein: CAISRMDGTDTQYF.

This clonotype showed up just a few times. The chain uses TRBV5-1 and TRBJ2-5, with D unclear. Germline CDR1 is SGHRS and CDR2 is YFSETQ. V was trimmed by 0 bases and J by 4 bases, leaving 16 bases between them. This CDR3 has 16 residues. Here the CDR3 reads CASSLVPDLSGETQYF. CDR3 nucleotides: TGCGCCAGCAGCTTGGTCCCCGACCTCTCCGGAGAGACCCAGTACTTC.

This clonotype was counted a few times. The J gene is TRBJ1-2, the V gene TRBV4-3; TRBD1 is a possible D gene (5 bases). CDR1 is LGHNA, CDR2 YSLEER, per germline. V was shortened by 2 bases and J by 2 bases, with 15 bases between the two germline ends. The CDR3 spans 16 residues. CDR3 DNA sequence: TGCGCCAGCAGCCAATCGGTCAGGGTGGCCAACTATGGCTACACCTTC. It encodes CASSQSVRVANYGYTF.

The chain joins TRBV11-2 to TRBJ2-7, with D unresolved. Trimming cost V 1 base and J 6 bases, with 10 bases left between them. The germline CDR1 and CDR2 sequences are SGHAT and FQNNGV. This CDR3 has 13 residues. The CDR3 DNA follows: TGTGCCAGCAGCTTAGGGGCCACTCGCGAGCAGTACTTC. This gives the protein CASSLGATREQYF.

The V and J genes are TRBV28 and TRBJ2-1, with TRBD1 as a possible D gene (5 bases). The V gene's germline CDR1 is MDHEN and CDR2 SYDVKM. This CDR3 contains 12 residues. The ends were cut back, 3 bases at V and 12 bases at J, with 12 bases in the middle. The CDR3 region has the DNA TGTGCCAGCAGTTTTCTGAAGACAGTGCAGTTCTTC. It specifies CASSFLKTVQFF.

This clonotype appeared a few times. The chain couples TRBV7-2 to TRBJ2-4; D unclear. The J call could be wrong; TRBJ2-7 is a better fit for the DNA end. The CDR3 covers 14 residues. CDR1 is SGHTA, CDR2 FQGNSA, per germline. CDR3 sequence: CASSLGPSAYEQYF. The CDR3 coding sequence is TGTGCCAGCAGCTTAGGGCCGTCTGCTTACGAGCAGTACTTC.

This chain links TRBV7-2 with TRBJ2-3, with D uncertain. The CDR3 consists of 15 residues. Trimming stripped 2 bases from V and 1 base from J, with 10 bases between. Germline CDR1 reads SGHTA; CDR2 reads FQGNSA. DNA of the CDR3: TGTGCCAGCAGCTTATCGCAACTACGCACAGATACGCAGTATTTT. Translation gives CASSLSQLRTDTQYF.

Only a few counts were recorded for this clonotype. The rearrangement joins TRBV5-1 to TRBJ1-2; maybe TRBD1 (5 bases). Trimming took off 7 bases at V and 7 bases at J, with 17 bases between the two ends. Germline loops: CDR1 SGHRS, CDR2 YFSETQ. The CDR3 runs 13 residues. The CDR3 reads CASPTGPVFGYTF. The CDR3 DNA sequence: TGCGCCAGCCCCACGGGGCCCGTCTTTGGCTACACCTTC.

The chain is built from TRBV28 and TRBJ2-5, with D hard to call. Germline CDR1 is MDHEN and CDR2 is SYDVKM. This CDR3 spans 16 amino acids. V dropped 7 bases and J dropped 0 bases, with 18 bases sitting between them. CDR3: CASTPFGSSYQETQYF. DNA for the CDR3: TGTGCCAGCACCCCCTTCGGCAGCTCGTACCAAGAGACCCAGTACTTC.

This clonotype was counted ten times or more. This rearrangement joins TRBV4-1 to TRBJ2-1; 10 nucleotides agree with TRBD2. Trimming at V came to 5 bases and at J to 8 bases, leaving 12 bases not matched to a gene. Germline V gene sequence: CDR1 MGHRA, CDR2 YSYEKL. This CDR3 is built from 16 residues. CDR3 sequence (DNA): TGCGCCAGCAGCTTTCAAGCGGGGGGGCCTCGGGATGAGCAGTTCTTC. Protein sequence: CASSFQAGGPRDEQFF.

The J gene is TRBJ2-5, the V gene TRBV20-1, with D tentatively TRBD1 (5 bases). Judging by the DNA end, TRBJ2-7 fits better; the J call may be wrong. This CDR3 is built from 12 residues. The germline V gene has CDR1 DFQATT and CDR2 SNEGSKA (reference sequence). For the CDR3, the DNA is TGCAGTGCTCCGGACAAGACCTACGAGCAGTACTTC. Translated, it gives CSAPDKTYEQYF.

A few counts support this clonotype. V and J are TRBV20-1 and TRBJ2-1, with D perhaps being TRBD1 or TRBD2 (5 bases each). The CDR3 length is 11 residues. Germline values: CDR1 DFQATT, CDR2 SNEGSKA (reference sequence). Trimming shortened V by 2 bases and J by 10 bases, and 9 bases separated the two germline ends. CDR3 in amino acids: CSARLGVEQFF. The CDR3 DNA is TGCAGTGCTAGACTGGGGGTCGAGCAGTTCTTC.